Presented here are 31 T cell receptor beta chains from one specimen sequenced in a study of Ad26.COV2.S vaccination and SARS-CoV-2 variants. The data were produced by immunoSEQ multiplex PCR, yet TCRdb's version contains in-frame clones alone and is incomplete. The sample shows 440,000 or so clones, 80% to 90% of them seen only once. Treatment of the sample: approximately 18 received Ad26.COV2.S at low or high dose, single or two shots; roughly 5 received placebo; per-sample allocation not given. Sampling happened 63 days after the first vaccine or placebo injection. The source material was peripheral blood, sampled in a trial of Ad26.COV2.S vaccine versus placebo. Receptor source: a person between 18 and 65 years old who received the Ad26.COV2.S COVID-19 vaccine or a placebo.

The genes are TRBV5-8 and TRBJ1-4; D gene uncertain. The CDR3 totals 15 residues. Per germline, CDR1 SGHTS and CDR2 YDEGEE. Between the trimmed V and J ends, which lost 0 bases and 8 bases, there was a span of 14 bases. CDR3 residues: CASSLAESDWEKLFF. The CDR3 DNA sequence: TGTGCCAGCAGCTTGGCCGAGTCAGACTGGGAAAAACTGTTTTTT.

CDR3 sequence: CASSPRPGTSNTGELFF. The CDR3 nucleotides read TGTGCCAGCAGCCCCCGTCCGGGGACTTCGAACACCGGGGAGCTGTTTTTT. The J gene is TRBJ2-2, the V gene TRBV11-3; possible D gene TRBD2, 6 bases. Germline lookup yields CDR1 SGHNT and CDR2 YENEEA. The CDR3 has 17 amino acids. Trimming stripped 5 bases from V and 0 bases from J, with 16 bases between.

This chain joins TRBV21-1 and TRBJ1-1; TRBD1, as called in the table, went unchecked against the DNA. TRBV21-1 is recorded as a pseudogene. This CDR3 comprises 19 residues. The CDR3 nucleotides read TGTGCCAGCAGCAAAAAGCCGAACACCAACAGGGCCTGGGGCACTGAAGCTTTCTTT. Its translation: CASSKKPNTNRAWGTEAFF.

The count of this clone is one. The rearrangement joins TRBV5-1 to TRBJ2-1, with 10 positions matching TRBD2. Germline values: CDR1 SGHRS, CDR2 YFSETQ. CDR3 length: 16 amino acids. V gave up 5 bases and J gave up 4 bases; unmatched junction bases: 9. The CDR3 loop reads CASREAGGPYYNEQFF. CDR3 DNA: TGCGCCAGCAGGGAAGCGGGGGGGCCGTATTACAATGAGCAGTTCTTC. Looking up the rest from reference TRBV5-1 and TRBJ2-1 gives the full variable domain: KAGVTQTPRYLIKTRGQQVTLSCSPISGHRSVSWYQQTPGQGLQFLFEYFSETQRNKGNFPGRFSGRQFSNSRSEMNVSTLELGDSALYLCASREAGGPYYNEQFFGPGTRLTVL.

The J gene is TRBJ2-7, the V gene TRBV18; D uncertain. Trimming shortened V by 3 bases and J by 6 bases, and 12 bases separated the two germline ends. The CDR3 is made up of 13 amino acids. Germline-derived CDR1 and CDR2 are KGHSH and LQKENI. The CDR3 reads CASSPDNLPEQYF. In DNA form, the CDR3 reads TGTGCCAGCTCACCCGACAACCTACCCGAGCAGTACTTC.

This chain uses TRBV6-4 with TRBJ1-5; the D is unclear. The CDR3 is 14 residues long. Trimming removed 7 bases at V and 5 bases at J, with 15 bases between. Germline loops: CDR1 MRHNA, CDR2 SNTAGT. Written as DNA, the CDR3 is TGTGCCAGCATTCCGGGGTCAGTATATCAGCCCCAGCATTTT. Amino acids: CASIPGSVYQPQHF.

The CDR3 here is CASSQERGRTYEQYF. CDR3 nucleotides: TGTGCCAGCAGCCAAGAACGTGGTCGAACCTACGAGCAGTACTTC. The chain is built from TRBV4-2 and TRBJ2-7; D not resolved. Trimming removed 0 bases at V and 2 bases at J, with 11 bases between. The CDR3 has 15 residues. Germline CDR1 reads LGHNA; CDR2 reads YNFKEQ.

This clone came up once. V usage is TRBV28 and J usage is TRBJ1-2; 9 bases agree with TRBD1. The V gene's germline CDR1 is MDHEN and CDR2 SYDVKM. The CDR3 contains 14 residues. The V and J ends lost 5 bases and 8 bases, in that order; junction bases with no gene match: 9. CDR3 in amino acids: CASSPETGGKGYTF. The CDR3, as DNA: TGTGCCAGCAGTCCGGAGACAGGGGGTAAGGGCTACACCTTC.

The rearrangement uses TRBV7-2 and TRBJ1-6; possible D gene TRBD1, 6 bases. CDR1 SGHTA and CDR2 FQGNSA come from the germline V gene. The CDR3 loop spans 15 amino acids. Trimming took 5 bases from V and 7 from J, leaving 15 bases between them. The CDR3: CASSARQVGNSPLHF. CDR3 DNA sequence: TGTGCCAGCAGCGCCCGACAGGTTGGAAATTCACCCCTCCACTTT.

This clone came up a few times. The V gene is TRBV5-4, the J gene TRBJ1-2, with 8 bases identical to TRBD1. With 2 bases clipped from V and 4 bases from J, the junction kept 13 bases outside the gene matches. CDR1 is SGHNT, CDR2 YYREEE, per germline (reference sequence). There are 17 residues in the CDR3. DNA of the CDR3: TGTGCCAGCAGCTTCCTGTCCGGGACAGGTCAAATCTATGGCTACACCTTC. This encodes CASSFLSGTGQIYGYTF.

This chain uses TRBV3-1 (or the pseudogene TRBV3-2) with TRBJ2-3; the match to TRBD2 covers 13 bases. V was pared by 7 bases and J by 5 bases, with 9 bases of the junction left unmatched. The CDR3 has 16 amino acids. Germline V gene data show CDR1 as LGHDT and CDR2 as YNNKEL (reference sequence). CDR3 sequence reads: CASNKLAGGDLDTQYF. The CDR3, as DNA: TGTGCCAGCAACAAACTAGCGGGGGGGGATTTAGATACGCAGTATTTT.

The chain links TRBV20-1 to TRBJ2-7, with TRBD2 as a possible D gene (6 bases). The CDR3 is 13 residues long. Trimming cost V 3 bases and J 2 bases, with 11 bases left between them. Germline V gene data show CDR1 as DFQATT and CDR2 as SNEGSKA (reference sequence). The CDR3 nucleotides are TGCAGTGCTAGTAGCGGTCGGCCCTACGAGCAGTACTTC. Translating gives CSASSGRPYEQYF.

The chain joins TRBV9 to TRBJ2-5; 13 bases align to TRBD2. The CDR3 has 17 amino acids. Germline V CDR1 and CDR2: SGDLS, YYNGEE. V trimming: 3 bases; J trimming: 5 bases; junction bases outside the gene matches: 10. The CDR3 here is CASSDGGLAGAGETQYF. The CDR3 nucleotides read TGTGCCAGCAGCGATGGCGGACTAGCGGGAGCAGGGGAGACCCAGTACTTC.

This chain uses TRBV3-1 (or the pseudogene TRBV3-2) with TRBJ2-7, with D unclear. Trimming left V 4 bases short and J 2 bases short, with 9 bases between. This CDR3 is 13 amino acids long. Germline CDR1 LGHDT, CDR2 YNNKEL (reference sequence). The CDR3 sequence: CASSRVGTYEQYF. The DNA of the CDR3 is TGTGCCAGCAGCCGGGTGGGGACCTACGAGCAGTACTTC.

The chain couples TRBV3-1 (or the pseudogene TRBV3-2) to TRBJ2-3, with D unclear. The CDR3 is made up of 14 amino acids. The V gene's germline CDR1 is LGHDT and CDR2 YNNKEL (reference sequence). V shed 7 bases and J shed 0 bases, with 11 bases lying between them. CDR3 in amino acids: CASTRSTSTDTQYF. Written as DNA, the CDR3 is TGTGCCAGCACTAGGTCAACTAGCACAGATACGCAGTATTTT.

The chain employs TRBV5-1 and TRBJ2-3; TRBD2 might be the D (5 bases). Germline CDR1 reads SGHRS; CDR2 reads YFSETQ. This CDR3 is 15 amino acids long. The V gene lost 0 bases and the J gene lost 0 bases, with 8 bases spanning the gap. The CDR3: CASSLASSSTDTQYF. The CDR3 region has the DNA TGCGCCAGCAGCTTGGCTAGCAGTAGCACAGATACGCAGTATTTT.

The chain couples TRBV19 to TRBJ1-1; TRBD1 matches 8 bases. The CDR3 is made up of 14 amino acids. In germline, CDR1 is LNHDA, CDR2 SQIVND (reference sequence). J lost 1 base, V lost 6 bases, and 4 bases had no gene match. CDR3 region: CASSHGTGNTEAFF. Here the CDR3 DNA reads TGTGCCAGTAGCCACGGGACAGGGAACACTGAAGCTTTCTTT. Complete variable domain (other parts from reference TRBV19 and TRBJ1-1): DGGITQSPKYLFRKEGQNVTLSCEQNLNHDAMYWYRQDPGQGLRLIYYSQIVNDFQKGDIAEGYSVSREKKESFPLTVTSAQKNPTAFYLCASSHGTGNTEAFFGQGTRLTVV.

CDR3 DNA: TGTGCCAGCAGTTTGGTCTACAATGAGCAGTTCTTC. Residues: CASSLVYNEQFF. V gene TRBV28 combines with J gene TRBJ2-1; D call uncertain. The CDR3 has 12 amino acids. CDR1 and CDR2 from the germline V gene are MDHEN and SYDVKM. V was pared by 3 bases and J by 3 bases, with 3 bases between.

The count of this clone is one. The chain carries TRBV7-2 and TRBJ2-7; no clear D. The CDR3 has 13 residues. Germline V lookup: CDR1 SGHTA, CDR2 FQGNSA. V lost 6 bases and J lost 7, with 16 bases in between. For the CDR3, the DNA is TGTGCCAGCAGTATTATGGCTTGGGCGGAGCAGTACTTC. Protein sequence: CASSIMAWAEQYF.

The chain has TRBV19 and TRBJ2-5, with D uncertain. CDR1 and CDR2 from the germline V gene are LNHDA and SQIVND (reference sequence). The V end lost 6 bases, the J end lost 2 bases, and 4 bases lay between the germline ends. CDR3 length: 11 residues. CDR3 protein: CASSRQETQYF. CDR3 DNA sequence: TGTGCCAGTAGCAGGCAAGAGACCCAGTACTTC.

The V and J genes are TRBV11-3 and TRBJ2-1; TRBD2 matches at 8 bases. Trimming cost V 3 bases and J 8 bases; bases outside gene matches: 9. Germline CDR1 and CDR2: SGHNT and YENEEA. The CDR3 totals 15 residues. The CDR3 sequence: CASSLRSGSMDEQFF. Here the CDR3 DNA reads TGTGCCAGCAGCTTGAGGAGCGGGAGTATGGATGAGCAGTTCTTC.

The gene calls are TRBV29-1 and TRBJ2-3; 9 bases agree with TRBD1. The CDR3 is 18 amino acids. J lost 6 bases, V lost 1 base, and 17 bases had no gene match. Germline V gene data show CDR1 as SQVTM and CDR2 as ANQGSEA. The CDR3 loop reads CSVEVPGQGLGRADTQYF. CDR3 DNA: TGCAGCGTTGAAGTCCCGGGACAGGGTCTAGGAAGAGCGGATACGCAGTATTTT.

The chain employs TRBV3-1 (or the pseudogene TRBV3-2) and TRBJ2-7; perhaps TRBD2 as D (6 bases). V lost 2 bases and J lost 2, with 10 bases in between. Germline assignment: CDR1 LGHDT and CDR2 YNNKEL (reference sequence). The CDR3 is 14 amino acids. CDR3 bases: TGTGCCAGCAGCCAAATTGCGGGGACCTACGAGCAGTACTTC. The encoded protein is CASSQIAGTYEQYF.

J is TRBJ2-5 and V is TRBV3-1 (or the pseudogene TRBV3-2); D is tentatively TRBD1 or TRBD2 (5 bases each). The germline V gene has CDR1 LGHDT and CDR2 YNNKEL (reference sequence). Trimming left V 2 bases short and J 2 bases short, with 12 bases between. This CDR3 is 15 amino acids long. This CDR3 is CASSQRYGTQETQYF. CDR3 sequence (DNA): TGTGCCAGCAGCCAAAGGTATGGGACGCAAGAGACCCAGTACTTC.

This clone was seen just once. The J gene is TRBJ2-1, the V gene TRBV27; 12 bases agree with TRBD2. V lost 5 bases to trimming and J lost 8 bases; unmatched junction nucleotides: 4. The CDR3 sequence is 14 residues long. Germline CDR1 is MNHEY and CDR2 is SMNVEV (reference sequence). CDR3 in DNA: TGTGCCAGCAGTCCGGGACTAGCGGGCCATGAGCAGTTCTTC. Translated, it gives CASSPGLAGHEQFF.

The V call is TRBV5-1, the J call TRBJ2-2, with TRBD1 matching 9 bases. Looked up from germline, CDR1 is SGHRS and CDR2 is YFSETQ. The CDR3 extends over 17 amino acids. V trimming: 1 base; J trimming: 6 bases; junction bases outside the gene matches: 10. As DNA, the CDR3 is TGCGCCAGCAGCTTGAGACTAGGACAGGGGAATTCCGGGGAGCTGTTTTTT. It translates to CASSLRLGQGNSGELFF.

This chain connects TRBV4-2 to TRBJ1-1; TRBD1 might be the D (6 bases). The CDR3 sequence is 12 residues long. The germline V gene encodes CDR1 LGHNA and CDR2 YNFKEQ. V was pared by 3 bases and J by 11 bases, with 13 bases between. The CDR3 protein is CASSHFGGGAFF. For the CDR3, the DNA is TGTGCCAGCAGCCATTTTGGAGGGGGGGCTTTCTTT.

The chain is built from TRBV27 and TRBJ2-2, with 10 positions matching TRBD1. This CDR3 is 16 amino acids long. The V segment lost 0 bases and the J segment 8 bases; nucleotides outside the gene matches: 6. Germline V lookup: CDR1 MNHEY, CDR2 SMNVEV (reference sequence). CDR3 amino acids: CASSLSGTGDSGELFF. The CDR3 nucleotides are TGTGCCAGCAGTTTATCCGGGACAGGGGATTCAGGGGAGCTGTTTTTT.

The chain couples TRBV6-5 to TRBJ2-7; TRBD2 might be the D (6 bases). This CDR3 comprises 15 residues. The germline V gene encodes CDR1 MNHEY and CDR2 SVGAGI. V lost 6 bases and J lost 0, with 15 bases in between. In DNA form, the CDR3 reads TGTGCCAGCAGATTTGGGGCGGGGCCCTCCTACGAGCAGTACTTC. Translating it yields CASRFGAGPSYEQYF.

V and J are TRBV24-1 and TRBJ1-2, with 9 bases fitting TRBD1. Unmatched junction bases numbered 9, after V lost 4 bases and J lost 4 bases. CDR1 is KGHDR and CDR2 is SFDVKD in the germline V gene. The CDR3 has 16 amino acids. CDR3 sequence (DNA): TGTGCCACCAGTGACCCTTCGGGACAGGGCCCCTATGGCTACACCTTC. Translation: CATSDPSGQGPYGYTF.

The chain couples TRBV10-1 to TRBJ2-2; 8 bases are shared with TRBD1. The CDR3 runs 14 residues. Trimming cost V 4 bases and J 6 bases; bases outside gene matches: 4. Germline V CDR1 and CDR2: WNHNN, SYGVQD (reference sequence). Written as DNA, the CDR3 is TGCGCCAGCAGTGGGACAGGGTCGTCCGGGGAGCTGTTTTTT. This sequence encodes CASSGTGSSGELFF.